These T cell receptor beta chains were read from a single sample in a study of shared clonotypes between healthy human individuals. The assay was immunoSEQ multiplex PCR, and TCRdb's table has in-frame clones only and misses some. The sample yields approximately 1,500,000 clones, roughly 96% seen once. The sequencing input was naive CD4+ T cells sorted from blood. The receptors originated from a man aged 25-45 years in good health. The CDR3 runs from the conserved cysteine through the conserved F or W. Fields, in order: D gene, V gene, J gene, CDR3 protein, CDR3 DNA. A D gene is named only where the DNA matches it firmly.

NA	TRBV2	TRBJ1-5	CASRTERNQPQHF	TGTGCCAGCAGGACAGAGAGGAATCAGCCCCAGCATTTT
TRBD2	TRBV5-4	TRBJ2-2	CASSLIAGKNTGELFF	TGTGCCAGCAGCTTGATAGCGGGGAAAAACACCGGGGAGCTGTTTTTT
NA	TRBV5-1	TRBJ2-5	CASSWSGRQETQYF	TGCGCCAGCAGCTGGTCAGGCAGGCAAGAGACCCAGTACTTC
NA	TRBV29-1	TRBJ2-7	CSASQGIDEQYF	TGCAGCGCCTCACAGGGTATCGACGAGCAGTACTTC
NA	TRBV2	TRBJ2-7	CASRLSYEQYF	TGTGCCAGCCGTCTCTCCTACGAGCAGTACTTC
NA	TRBV5-1	TRBJ1-1	CASSLRPNTEAFF	TGCGCCAGCAGCTTGAGGCCGAACACTGAAGCTTTCTTT
NA	TRBV19	TRBJ2-3	CASSILGLGTDTQYF	TGTGCCAGTAGTATACTGGGATTAGGCACAGATACGCAGTATTTT
TRBD1	TRBV9	TRBJ1-2	CASSVGGQGPWGYTF	TGTGCCAGCAGCGTAGGGGGACAGGGCCCTTGGGGCTACACCTTC
TRBD1	TRBV18	TRBJ1-1	CASSPQQGASEAFF	TGTGCCAGCTCACCACAACAGGGGGCGAGTGAAGCTTTCTTT
NA	TRBV5-4	TRBJ2-5	CASSLVGQETQYF	TGTGCCAGCAGCTTGGTGGGACAAGAGACCCAGTACTTC